This T cell receptor (beta chain) was captured by sequencing in a study of PD-1 blockade in classical Hodgkin lymphoma (dated by TCRdb to about 2020). Turning to the overall study: Nivolumab dosing was 3 mg/kg intravenously every 2 weeks, continuing until either disease progression or unacceptable toxicity. The study used CyTOF and TCR beta sequencing to define a peripheral blood immune signature of response to PD-1 blockade in classical Hodgkin lymphoma.

The time point label, as the study defines it: cycle 4 day 1 (C4D1), after more than five weeks of nivolumab. Relapse after autologous stem cell transplantation had occurred in all trial patients, and cohorts A, B and C were distinguished by prior brentuximab vedotin exposure. A Miltenyi CD4+ T cell isolation kit was used for magnetic negative selection to purify CD4+ T cells from thawed PBMCs. The trial cohort comprised 56 patients with relapsed/refractory classical Hodgkin lymphoma whose best overall responses were complete response, partial response or progressive disease. Trial patients were treated with single-agent nivolumab in the multi-cohort phase II CheckMate 205 trial. An independent review committee assessed best overall response using the 2007 International Working Group response criteria. Trial PBMCs were collected immediately before nivolumab initiation (C1D1) and during therapy at cycle 2 day 1 and cycle 4 day 1. Peripheral blood was collected in 8 mL Vacutainer Cell Preparation Tubes, from which PBMCs were isolated by centrifugation and then cryopreserved. Purified CD4+ and CD8+ fractions were prepared only for cases in which an additional PBMC sample was available. On LS columns in a quadroMACS separator, the magnetically labelled cells were depleted, and the flow-through was collected as the purified fraction.

Its CDR3 holds 19 amino acids, cysteine through phenylalanine. The kept DNA is CDR3 alone, 57 bases in frame from the first base. V and J are trimmed by 3 bases and 0 bases, and the gene matches miss 9 bases of the junction. Sequences LNHNV (CDR1) and YYDKDF (CDR2) are obtained from the germline V gene (reference sequence). Genomic DNA was isolated using the Qiagen DNeasy kit from unsorted PBMCs as well as from negatively selected CD4+ and CD8+ fractions. TCR beta CDR3 regions were subjected to amplification by immunoSEQ multiplex PCR with primers that anneal to V and J segments. A synthetic immune receptor repertoire was used to minimize amplification bias, and any residual bias was removed computationally once sequencing was done. The published analysis was carried out like this. Custom Python scripts were used to quantify repertoire diversity as the Shannon entropy index. Unsorted, CD4+ and CD8+ repertoires were examined separately, except in combined analyses, for which CD4+ and CD8+ sequences were merged in silico. Clonal expansion was defined as a frequency increase of at least 2-fold after treatment compared with C1D1, and clones undetected at baseline were assigned a pseudocount of 0.5. Clones with 0 or 1 copy at C1D1 were defined as singleton clones, while clones with 2 or more copies were defined as non-singleton clones. Clones expanded in unsorted samples were annotated as CD4+, CD8+ or unknown by matching protein sequences in sorted samples from the same patient. Wilcoxon tests were applied to paired samples to test diversity changes from C1D1 to C4D1. In its TCRdb copy, this immuneACCESS table keeps in-frame sequences only and misses some clones. Where compared with another copy, unresolved V genes explain less than half of these, and the others have no known cause. V, J and clone size derive from that table, while D and trimming were established from the DNA sequence. In this sample the table shows around 28,000 clones, approximately 90% of which occur a single time. 0.4% to 0.5% of the sample comes from the top ten.

The full study reports these points: Baseline diversity similar to that of newly diagnosed patients was observed in trial patients achieving complete response, whereas significantly lower diversity was observed in partial responders and progressors. By C4D1, a significant rise was seen in CD4+ TCR diversity but not in CD8+ TCR diversity (p=0.0027 vs p=0.16), and the rise was most apparent among complete responders (p=0.02). Lower diversity was seen in patients whose nivolumab began less than 1 year after ASCT, and these patients were left out of later analyses so that immune reconstitution would not confound the results. The study covered only a single clinical trial cohort, and the causes of the repertoire differences, possibly disease activity or prior therapy, were still not defined. Baseline TCR diversity was reported to be lower in newly diagnosed patients than in healthy donors, and even lower in relapsed/refractory patients.

In regard to this clone: Its recognized antigen is unknown. The input lacks base qualities; no much larger clone sits a single base away.

The V and J genes are TRBV15 and TRBJ2-1, and 12 junctional nucleotides match TRBD2. The clonotype was recovered from a human donor with classical Hodgkin lymphoma. This sample comprised CD4+ T cells from blood, obtained before the fourth cycle of nivolumab. Read as DNA, the sequence is TGTGCCACCAGCAGCCCCTTAGGACTAGCGGGACTCTCCTACAATGAGCAGTTCTTC. This encodes CATSSPLGLAGLSYNEQFF.